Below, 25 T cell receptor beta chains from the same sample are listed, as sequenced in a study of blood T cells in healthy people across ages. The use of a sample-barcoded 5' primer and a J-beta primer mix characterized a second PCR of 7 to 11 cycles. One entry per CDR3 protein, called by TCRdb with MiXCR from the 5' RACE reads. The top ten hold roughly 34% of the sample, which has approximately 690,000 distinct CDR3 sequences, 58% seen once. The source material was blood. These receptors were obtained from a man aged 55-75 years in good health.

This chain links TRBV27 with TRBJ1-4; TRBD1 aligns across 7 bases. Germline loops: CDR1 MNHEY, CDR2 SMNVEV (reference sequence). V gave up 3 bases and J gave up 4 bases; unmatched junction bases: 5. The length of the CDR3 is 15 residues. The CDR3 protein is CASSFGDRVNEKLFF. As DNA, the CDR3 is TGTGCCAGCAGTTTTGGCGACAGGGTTAATGAAAAACTGTTTTTT.

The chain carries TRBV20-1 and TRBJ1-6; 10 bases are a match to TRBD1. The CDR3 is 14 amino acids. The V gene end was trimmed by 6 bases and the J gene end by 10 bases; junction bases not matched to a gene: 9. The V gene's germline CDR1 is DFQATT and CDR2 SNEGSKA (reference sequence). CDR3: CSAKYGTGESPLHF. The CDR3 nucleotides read TGCAGTGCCAAATATGGGACAGGGGAATCACCCCTCCACTTT.

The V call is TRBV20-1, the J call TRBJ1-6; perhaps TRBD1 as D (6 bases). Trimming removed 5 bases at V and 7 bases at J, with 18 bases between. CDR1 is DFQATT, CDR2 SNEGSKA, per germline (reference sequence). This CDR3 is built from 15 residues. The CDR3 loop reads CSAPSTGPGNSPLHF. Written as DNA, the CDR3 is TGCAGTGCTCCCTCCACAGGGCCGGGGAATTCACCCCTCCACTTT.

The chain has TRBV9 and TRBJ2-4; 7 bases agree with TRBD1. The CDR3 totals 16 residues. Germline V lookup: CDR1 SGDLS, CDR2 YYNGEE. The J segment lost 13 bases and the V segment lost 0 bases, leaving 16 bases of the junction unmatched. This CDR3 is CASSVAPTTGRREQYF. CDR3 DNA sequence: TGTGCCAGCAGCGTAGCCCCCACGACAGGGCGGCGAGAGCAGTACTTC.

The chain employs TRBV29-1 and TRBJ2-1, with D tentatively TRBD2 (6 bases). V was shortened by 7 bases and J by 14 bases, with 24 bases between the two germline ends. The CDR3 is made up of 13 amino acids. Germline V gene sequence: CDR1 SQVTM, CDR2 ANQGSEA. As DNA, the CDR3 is TGCAGCGCCGGGTCCCGCGGGGTCTTAGAGGAGTTCTTC. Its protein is CSAGSRGVLEEFF.

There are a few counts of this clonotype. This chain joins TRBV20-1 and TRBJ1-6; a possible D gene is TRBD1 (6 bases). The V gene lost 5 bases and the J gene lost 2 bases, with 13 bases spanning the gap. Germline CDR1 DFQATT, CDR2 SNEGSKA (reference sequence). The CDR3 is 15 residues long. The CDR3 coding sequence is TGCAGTGCTGTTTGGGGGCGTACCTATAATTCACCCCTCCACTTT. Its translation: CSAVWGRTYNSPLHF.

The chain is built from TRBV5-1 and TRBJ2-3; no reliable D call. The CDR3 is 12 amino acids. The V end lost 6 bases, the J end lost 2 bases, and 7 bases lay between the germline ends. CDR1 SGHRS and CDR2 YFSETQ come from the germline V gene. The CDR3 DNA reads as TGCGCCAGCAAGGAATCCACAGATACGCAGTATTTT. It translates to CASKESTDTQYF.

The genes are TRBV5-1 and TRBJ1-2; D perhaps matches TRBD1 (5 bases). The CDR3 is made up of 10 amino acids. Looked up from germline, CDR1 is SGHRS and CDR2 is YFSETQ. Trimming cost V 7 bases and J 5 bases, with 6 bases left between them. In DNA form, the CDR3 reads TGCGCCAGCGGGGGTTATGGCTACACCTTC. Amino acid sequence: CASGGYGYTF.

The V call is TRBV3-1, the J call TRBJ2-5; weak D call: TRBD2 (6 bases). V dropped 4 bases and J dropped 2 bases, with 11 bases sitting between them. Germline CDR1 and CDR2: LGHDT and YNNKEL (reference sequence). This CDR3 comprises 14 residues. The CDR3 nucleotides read TGTGCCAGCAGCCTTCGGGACTTACAAGAGACCCAGTACTTC. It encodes CASSLRDLQETQYF.

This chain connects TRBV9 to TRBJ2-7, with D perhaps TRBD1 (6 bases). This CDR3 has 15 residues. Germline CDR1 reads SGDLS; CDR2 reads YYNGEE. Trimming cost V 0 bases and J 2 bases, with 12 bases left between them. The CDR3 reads CASSVGQGSAYEQYF. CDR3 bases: TGTGCCAGCAGCGTAGGTCAGGGGTCAGCCTACGAGCAGTACTTC.

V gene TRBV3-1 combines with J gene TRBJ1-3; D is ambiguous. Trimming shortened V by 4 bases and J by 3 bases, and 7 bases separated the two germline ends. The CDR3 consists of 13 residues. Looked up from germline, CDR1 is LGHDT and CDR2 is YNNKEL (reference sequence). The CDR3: CASSPSIGNTIYF. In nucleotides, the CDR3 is TGTGCCAGCAGCCCGAGTATTGGAAACACCATATATTTT.

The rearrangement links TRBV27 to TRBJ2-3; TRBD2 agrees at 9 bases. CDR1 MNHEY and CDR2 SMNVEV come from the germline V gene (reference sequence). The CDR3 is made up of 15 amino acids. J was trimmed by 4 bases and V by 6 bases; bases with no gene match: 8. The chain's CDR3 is CASRNPGLAADTQYF. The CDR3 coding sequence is TGTGCCAGCAGAAATCCGGGACTAGCTGCAGATACGCAGTATTTT.

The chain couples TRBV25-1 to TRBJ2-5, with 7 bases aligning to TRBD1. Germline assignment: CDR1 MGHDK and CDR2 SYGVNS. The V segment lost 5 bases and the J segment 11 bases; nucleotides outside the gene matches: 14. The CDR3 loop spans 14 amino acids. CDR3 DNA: TGTGCCAGCAGTCCCCTGGCAGGGGGTTTTGAGCAGTACTTC. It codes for CASSPLAGGFEQYF.

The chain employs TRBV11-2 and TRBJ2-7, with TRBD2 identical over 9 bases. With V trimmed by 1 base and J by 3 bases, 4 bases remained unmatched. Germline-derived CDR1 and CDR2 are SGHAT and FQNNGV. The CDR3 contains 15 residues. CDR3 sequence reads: CASSLGAGGYYEQYF. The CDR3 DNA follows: TGTGCCAGCAGCTTAGGAGCGGGGGGTTACTACGAGCAGTACTTC.

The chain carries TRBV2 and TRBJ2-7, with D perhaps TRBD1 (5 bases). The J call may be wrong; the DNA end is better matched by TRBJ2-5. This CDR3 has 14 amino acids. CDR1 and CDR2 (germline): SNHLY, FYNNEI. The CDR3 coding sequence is TGTGCCAGCAGAGTCAGGGTGCAATCGGAGACCCAGTACTTC. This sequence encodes CASRVRVQSETQYF.

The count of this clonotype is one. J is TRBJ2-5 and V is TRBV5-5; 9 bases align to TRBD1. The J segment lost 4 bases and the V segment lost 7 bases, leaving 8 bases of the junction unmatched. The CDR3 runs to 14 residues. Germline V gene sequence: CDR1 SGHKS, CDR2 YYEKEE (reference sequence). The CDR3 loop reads CASGSGQGRETQYF. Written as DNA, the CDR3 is TGTGCCAGCGGATCCGGACAGGGGAGAGAGACCCAGTACTTC.

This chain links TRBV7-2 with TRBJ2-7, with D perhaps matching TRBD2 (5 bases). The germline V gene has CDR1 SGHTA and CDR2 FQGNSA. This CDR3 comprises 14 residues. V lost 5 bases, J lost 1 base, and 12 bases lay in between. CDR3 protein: CASSQTGGSYEQYF. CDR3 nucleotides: TGTGCCAGCAGCCAGACCGGAGGATCCTACGAGCAGTACTTC.

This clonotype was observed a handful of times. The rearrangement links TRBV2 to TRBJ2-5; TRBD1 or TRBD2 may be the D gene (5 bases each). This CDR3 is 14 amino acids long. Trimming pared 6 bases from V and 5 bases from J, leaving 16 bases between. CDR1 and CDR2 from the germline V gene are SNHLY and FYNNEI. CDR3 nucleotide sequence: TGTGCCAGCAGACCGGGGACCCCTCTGGAGACCCAGTACTTC. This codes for CASRPGTPLETQYF.

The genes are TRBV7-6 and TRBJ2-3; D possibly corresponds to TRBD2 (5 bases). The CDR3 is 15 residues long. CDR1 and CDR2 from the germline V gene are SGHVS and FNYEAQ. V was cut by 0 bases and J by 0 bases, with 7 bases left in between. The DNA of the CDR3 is TGTGCCAGCAGCTTAGCGCGGGCTAGCACAGATACGCAGTATTTT. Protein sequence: CASSLARASTDTQYF.

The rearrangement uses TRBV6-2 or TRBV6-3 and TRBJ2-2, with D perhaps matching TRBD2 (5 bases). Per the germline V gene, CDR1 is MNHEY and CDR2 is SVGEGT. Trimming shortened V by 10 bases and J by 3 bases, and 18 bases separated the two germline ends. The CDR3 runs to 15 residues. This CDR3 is CATTGGSSDTGELFF. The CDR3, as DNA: TGTGCCACCACCGGAGGCAGCTCGGACACCGGGGAGCTGTTTTTT.

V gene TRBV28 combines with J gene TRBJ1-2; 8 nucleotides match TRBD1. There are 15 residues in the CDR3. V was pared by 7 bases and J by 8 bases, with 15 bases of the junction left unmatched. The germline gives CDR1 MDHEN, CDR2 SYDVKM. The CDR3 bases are TGTGCCAGCACCTCCAGGACAGGGCGATTTAGCGGCTACACCTTC. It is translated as CASTSRTGRFSGYTF.

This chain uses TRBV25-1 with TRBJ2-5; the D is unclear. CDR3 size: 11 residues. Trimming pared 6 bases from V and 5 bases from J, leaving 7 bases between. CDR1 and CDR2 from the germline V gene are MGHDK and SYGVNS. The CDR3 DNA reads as TGTGCCAGCAGAGTTACGGAGACCCAGTACTTC. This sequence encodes CASRVTETQYF. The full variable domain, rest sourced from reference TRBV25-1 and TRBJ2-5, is EADIYQTPRYLVIGTGKKITLECSQTMGHDKMYWYQQDPGMELHLIHYSYGVNSTEKGDLSSESTVSRIRTEHFPLTLESARPSHTSQYLCASRVTETQYFGPGTRLLVL.

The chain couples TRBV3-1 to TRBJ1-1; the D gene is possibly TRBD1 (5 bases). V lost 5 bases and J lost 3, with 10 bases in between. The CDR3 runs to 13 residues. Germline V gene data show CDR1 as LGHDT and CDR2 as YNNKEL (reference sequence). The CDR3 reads CASSTGADTEAFF. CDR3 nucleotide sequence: TGTGCCAGCAGCACCGGGGCGGACACTGAAGCTTTCTTT. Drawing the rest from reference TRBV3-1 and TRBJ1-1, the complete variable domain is DTAVSQTPKYLVTQMGNDKSIKCEQNLGHDTMYWYKQDSKKFLKIMFSYNNKELIINETVPNRFSPKSPDKAHLNLHINSLELGDSAVYFCASSTGADTEAFFGQGTRLTVV.

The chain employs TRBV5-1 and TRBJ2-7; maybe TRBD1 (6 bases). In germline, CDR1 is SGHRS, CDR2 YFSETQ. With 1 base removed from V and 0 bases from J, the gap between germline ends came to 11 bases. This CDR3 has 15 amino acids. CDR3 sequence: CASSLTGRGSYEQYF. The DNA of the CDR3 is TGCGCCAGCAGCTTGACAGGGCGCGGCTCCTACGAGCAGTACTTC. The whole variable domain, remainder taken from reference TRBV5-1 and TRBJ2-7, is KAGVTQTPRYLIKTRGQQVTLSCSPISGHRSVSWYQQTPGQGLQFLFEYFSETQRNKGNFPGRFSGRQFSNSRSEMNVSTLELGDSALYLCASSLTGRGSYEQYFGPGTRLTVT.

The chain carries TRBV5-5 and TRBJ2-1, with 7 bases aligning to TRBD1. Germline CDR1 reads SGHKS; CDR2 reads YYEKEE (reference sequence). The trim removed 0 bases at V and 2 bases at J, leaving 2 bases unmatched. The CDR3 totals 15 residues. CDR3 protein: CASSLGDSPYNEQFF. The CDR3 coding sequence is TGTGCCAGCAGCTTGGGGGACAGTCCCTACAATGAGCAGTTCTTC.